The clone carrying this T cell receptor beta chain showed up many times. Its target is not known. This sample stems from a study of identical twins. TCRdb processed the 5' RACE reads anew with MiXCR; each CDR3 protein has one entry. Among some 250,000 distinct CDR3 sequences listed, roughly 13% were seen once. Regarding the study as a whole: High-abundance cord blood beta clonotypes had fewer insertions; memory repertoires showed none. Conclusions were based on cross-sectional statistical analysis, without following the same donors. There was more out-of-frame TCR alpha sharing in monozygotic twins than models estimated.

V gave up 0 bases and J gave up 6 bases; unmatched junction bases: 5. Germline CDR1 LNHNV, CDR2 YYDKDF (reference sequence). The CDR3 is 16 residues long. Another study also made use of these data, one on yellow fever vaccine responses in identical twins. This second study notes: The authors reported partly convergent, partly personalized vaccine responses in identical twins.

The J gene is TRBJ2-1, the V gene TRBV15, with 10 bases lining up with TRBD2. Sequencing was carried out using memory (CD45RO+) T cells sorted from blood. This clonotype was sampled from a woman aged 18-29 years in good health. In DNA form, the CDR3 reads TGTGCCACCAGCAGAGATAGTACTAGCGGGACCAATGAGCAGTTCTTC. Translation gives CATSRDSTSGTNEQFF.